Below, 11 T cell receptor delta chains from the same sample are listed, as sequenced in a study of γδ T cells in repeated Plasmodium falciparum infection. Gammadelta T cells were flow-sorted from PBMC into Vgamma9/Vdelta2+ and Vdelta2-negative populations for bulk analysis. TCRdb reanalyzed the multiplex PCR reads using CATT. Here the sample spans around 82,000 delta-chain clones, roughly 1.4% being singletons. The sample was gamma-delta T cells from blood. The receptors come from a pool of human donors (malaria-infected and uninfected, not separated).

This clone was seen many times. TCRdb records a much larger clone's protein for this DNA, with a difference at residue 9 that likely arises from a read error; the protein given is the translation of the DNA. The chain carries TRDV2 and TRDJ1; TRDD3 matches at 7 bases. The J gene, absent from TCRdb, was called here by matching the DNA to germline. This CDR3 has 16 amino acids. Germline V gives CDR1 GEAIGNYY, CDR2 EKD. J was trimmed by 3 bases and V by 0 bases; bases with no gene match: 9. The CDR3 nucleotides read TGTGCCTGTGACACCGTTGGGGGACTCAACTCCGATAAACTCATCTTT. Translating it yields CACDTVGGLNSDKLIF.

This clone came up many times. This chain links TRDV1 with TRDJ1, with D unresolved. V was clipped by 4 bases and J by 0 bases, with 9 bases between them. The CDR3 totals 14 residues. Germline V gene data show CDR1 as TSWWSYY and CDR2 as QGS. The CDR3 nucleotides read TGTGCTCTTGGGGGTGCCGGGTACACCGATAAACTCATCTTT. It specifies CALGGAGYTDKLIF.

As for this clone: A read error likely explains this, since a far larger clone differs by one base. The same CDR3 also results from other DNA sequences found in this sample. The chain links TRDV1 to TRDJ1, with D perhaps matching TRDD3 (5 bases). Because TCRdb records no J gene, it was assigned here through a match of the DNA to germline. Trimming took off 3 bases at V and 0 bases at J, with 29 bases between the two ends. The CDR3 is 21 amino acids. CDR1 and CDR2 (germline): TSWWSYY, QGS. CDR3 sequence reads: CALGELAVAGSSRWYTDKLIF. In DNA, the CDR3 is TGTGCTCTTGGGGAGCTAGCGGTGGCGGGATCCTCAAGGTGGTACACCGATAAACTCATCTTT.

Ten or more counts support this clone. A far larger clone is one nucleotide away, so this likely arose from a read error. The sample holds other DNA sequences that translate to the same CDR3. The chain carries TRDV2 and TRDJ2, with 9 positions matching TRDD3. Germline V gives CDR1 GEAIGNYY, CDR2 EKD. This CDR3 spans 13 amino acids. The CDR3 here is CACDYWGTAQLFF. As DNA, the CDR3 is TGTGCCTGTGATTACTGGGGGACAGCACAGCTCTTCTTT.

This clone was seen a few times. A far larger clone is off by one base, so a read error is likely. The chain joins TRDV1 to TRDJ1, with a weak D call TRDD3 (5 bases). As TCRdb names no J gene, one was assigned here on the basis of a DNA match to germline. The germline CDR1 and CDR2 sequences are TSWWSYY and QGS. V was pared by 8 bases and J by 0 bases, with 22 bases between. The CDR3 runs 17 residues. Here the CDR3 DNA reads TGTGCTCTTTTACCGAGCGGGGGTCCGGAGTACACCGATAAACTCATCTTT. Amino acids: CALLPSGGPEYTDKLIF.

As to this clone: Translating this DNA gives a protein that differs at residue 15 from the TCRdb one, which belongs to a much larger clone; a read error is likely, and the protein shown is this translation. V is TRDV1 and J is TRDJ1, with D unclear. The J gene, absent from TCRdb, was called here by matching the DNA to germline. The CDR3 runs to 27 residues. V lost 2 bases, J lost 0 bases, and 46 bases lay in between. Germline V lookup: CDR1 TSWWSYY, CDR2 QGS. CDR3 DNA sequence: TGTGCTCTTGGGGAAATATCGATCTTCTTCGTTCGTGGTCAGGCCTGGTCCGGTTCGAAACACACCGATAAACTCATCTTT. It yields the protein CALGEISIFFVRGQAWSGSKHTDKLIF.

The sample holds many counts of this clone. This DNA's translation and the protein TCRdb lists, from a much larger clone, do not match at residue 12, likely due to a read error; the protein shown is translated from the DNA. The chain has TRDV2 and TRDJ1; no firm D call. V lost 3 bases to trimming and J lost 0 bases, with 22 bases between them. The CDR3 covers 18 residues. Germline values: CDR1 GEAIGNYY, CDR2 EKD. CDR3 nucleotide sequence: TGTGCCTGTGACTCGATAGCCGGCTCAATGGGAGACACCGATAAACTCATCTTT. It encodes CACDSIAGSMGDTDKLIF.

Turning to this clone: A far larger clone is only one base removed, so a read error is likely. The same CDR3 can be traced to other DNA sequences in this sample. The V gene is TRDV1, the J gene TRDJ1; 7 bases align to TRDD2. Germline matching of the DNA provided the J gene here, since TCRdb leaves it blank. Germline CDR1 is TSWWSYY and CDR2 is QGS. CDR3 length equals 19 residues. CDR3 loop: CALGVHFLRWGRGSDKLIF. The CDR3 DNA reads TGCGCTCTTGGGGTCCATTTCCTACGGTGGGGCCGCGGTTCCGATAAACTCATCTTT.

There are a few counts of this clone. The protein TCRdb gives is from a much larger clone and does not agree with this DNA's translation at residue 10, likely a read error; the protein shown here comes from the DNA. The chain joins TRDV1 to TRDJ1; 10 bases align to TRDD3. The J gene, left out of TCRdb, was set here by checking the DNA against germline. Losses at the gene ends were 1 base for V and 3 bases for J; bases not matched to a gene: 20. Germline V gene data show CDR1 as TSWWSYY and CDR2 as QGS. CDR3 length equals 21 residues. In DNA, the CDR3 is TGTGCTCTTGGGGAACCCCCCTTCCCCCCAATCGGGGGATACGGGGCCGATAAACTCATCTTT. As protein: CALGEPPFPPIGGYGADKLIF.

With respect to this clone: It differs at one base from a far larger clone, so likely a read error. The sample holds other DNA sequences that translate to the same CDR3. This sequence joins TRDV2 and TRDJ3; TRDD3 might be the D (5 bases). The J gene, missing from TCRdb, was assigned here through DNA to germline matching. The CDR3 loop spans 17 amino acids. Germline loops: CDR1 GEAIGNYY, CDR2 EKD. The CDR3 bases are TGTGCCTGCGACACAGGGGAGAGCTCCTGGGACACCCGACAGATGTTTTTC. Translating it yields CACDTGESSWDTRQMFF.

Regarding this clone: TCRdb's protein, taken from a much larger clone, differs from this DNA's translation at residue 13, likely owing to a read error; the protein displayed comes from the DNA. The chain recombines TRDV2 with TRDJ1; 10 nucleotides agree with TRDD3. Here the J gene came from matching the DNA to germline, since TCRdb omits it. The junction had 21 bases not matched to a gene; V was cut back by 3 bases and J by 3 bases. This CDR3 is built from 20 residues. CDR1 GEAIGNYY and CDR2 EKD come from the germline V gene. CDR3 DNA sequence: TGTGCCTGTGACCCAATCAGCGGCGGGGGGATACGCAAATTGGCCGATAAACTCATCTTT. Amino acid sequence: CACDPISGGGIRKLADKLIF.